This T cell receptor (beta chain) comes out of a study of regulatory T cells in long-lasting Graves disease. Construction of TCR beta libraries relied on iRepertoire HTBI primers and on Arm-PCR targeting CDR3 regions. Each CDR3 protein gets one entry after TCRdb re-called the multiplex PCR reads with MiXCR. The data show some 410,000 distinct CDR3 sequences, roughly 15% seen once. The time point denotes: newly diagnosed GD, antithyroid drugs for less than 3 months. PBMC-derived RNA was used for the TCR library. Patients with Graves' disease were diagnosed by American Thyroid Association guidelines. From germline, CDR1 is MDHEN and CDR2 SYDVKM. V shed 7 bases and J shed 5 bases, with 7 bases lying between them. This CDR3 contains 11 residues. This clonotype was seen at least ten times. Its matching antigen is unknown. Points from the study as a whole: Gene preferences differed: TRBV28, TRBJ1-2, TRBJ2-5 in persistent cases.

This sample was also put to use in a study of T cells in Graves' hyperthyroidism and ophthalmopathy. This second study notes: Any patient presenting with uncontrolled infection, other autoimmune disease, pregnancy or lactation was left out. For ophthalmopathy, model prediction preceded onset by a median about 6 months.

The chain carries TRBV28 and TRBJ2-3; D gene unclear. The sample was peripheral blood mononuclear cells (PBMCs), taken at new diagnosis, from a patient treated with antithyroid drugs. This clonotype was sampled from a woman aged 25-40 years with Graves disease. CDR3 sequence (DNA): TGTGCCAGCACGTCCCGAGATACGCAGTATTTT. Protein: CASTSRDTQYF.